The TCR beta chain described here comes from a study of T cell changes during pregnancy in multiple sclerosis. The CDR3 is made up of 14 amino acids. The V end was cut by 1 base, the J end by 3 bases, with 10 bases between. Germline-derived CDR1 and CDR2 are SGDLS and YYNGEE. This table comes from immunoSEQ multiplex PCR, and its TCRdb copy is limited to in-frame clones, with some not included. The profile shows under 95,000 clones, approximately 92% of them singletons. The source of this sequence is a female donor with multiple sclerosis, enrolled in a pregnancy study. This specimen consisted of peripheral blood, obtained after pregnancy. The chain carries TRBV9 and TRBJ2-5; D unclear. The CDR3 loop reads CASSVNALKETQYF. The DNA for the CDR3 is TGTGCCAGCAGCGTAAATGCCCTAAAAGAGACCCAGTACTTC.